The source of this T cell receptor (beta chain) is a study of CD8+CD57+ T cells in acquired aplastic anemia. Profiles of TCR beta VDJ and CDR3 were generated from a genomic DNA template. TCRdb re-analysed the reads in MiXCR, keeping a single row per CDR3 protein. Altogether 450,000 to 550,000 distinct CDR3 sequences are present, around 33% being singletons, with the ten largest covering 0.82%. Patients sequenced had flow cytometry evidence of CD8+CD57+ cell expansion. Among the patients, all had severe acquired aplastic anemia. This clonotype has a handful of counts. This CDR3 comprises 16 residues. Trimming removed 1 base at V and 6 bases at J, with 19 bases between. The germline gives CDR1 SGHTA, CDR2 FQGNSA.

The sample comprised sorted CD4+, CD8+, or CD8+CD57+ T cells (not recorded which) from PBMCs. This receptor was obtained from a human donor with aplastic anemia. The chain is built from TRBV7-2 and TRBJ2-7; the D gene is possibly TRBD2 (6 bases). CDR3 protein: CASSLGVASGSREQYF. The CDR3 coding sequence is TGTGCCAGCAGCTTAGGGGTTGCAAGCGGGTCGCGCGAGCAGTACTTC.